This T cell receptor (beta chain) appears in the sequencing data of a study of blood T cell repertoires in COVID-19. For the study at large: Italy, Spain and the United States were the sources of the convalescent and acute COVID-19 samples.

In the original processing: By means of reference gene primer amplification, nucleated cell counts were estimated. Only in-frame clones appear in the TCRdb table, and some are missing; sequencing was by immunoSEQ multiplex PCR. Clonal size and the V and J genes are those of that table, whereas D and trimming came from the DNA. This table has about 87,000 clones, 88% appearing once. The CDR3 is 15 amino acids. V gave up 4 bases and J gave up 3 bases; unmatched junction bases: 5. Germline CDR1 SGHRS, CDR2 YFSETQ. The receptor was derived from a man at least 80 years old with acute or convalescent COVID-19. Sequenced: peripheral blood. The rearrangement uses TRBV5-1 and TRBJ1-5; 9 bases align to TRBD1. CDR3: CASSPGQGFNQPQHF. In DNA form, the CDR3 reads TGCGCCAGCAGCCCGGGACAGGGTTTCAATCAGCCCCAGCATTTT.